These T cell receptor beta chains were read from a single sample in a study of T cell changes during pregnancy in multiple sclerosis. The table came from immunoSEQ multiplex PCR; TCRdb's copy has only in-frame clones and leaves some out. The repertoire holds 69,000 or so clones, with around 94% as singletons. Sample: peripheral blood, taken before pregnancy. The receptors derive from a female donor with multiple sclerosis, enrolled in a pregnancy study. CDR3s include the opening cysteine and the closing phenylalanine or tryptophan.

TRBV28	TRBJ1-5	CASRQRQRNQPQHF
TRBV30	TRBJ2-2	CAWTGVSGELFF
TRBV4-2	TRBJ2-1	CASSQVEAEQFF
TRBV7-8	TRBJ2-1	CASSLGTSGTYNEQFF
TRBV2	TRBJ1-1	CASSEVPARNTEAFF
TRBV14	TRBJ1-1	CASTRLRITEAFF
TRBV27	TRBJ2-1	CASSTTSVPTYNEQFF
TRBV19	TRBJ2-3	CASRERTSGIGTDTQYF
TRBV7-9	TRBJ1-5	CASSSTGAQPQHF
TRBV5-6	TRBJ2-7	CASSPGALAGGSRYF
TRBV21-1	TRBJ2-7	CASSNSSYQSTVYEQYF
TRBV5-1	TRBJ2-5	CASSLSPEITQETQYF
TRBV6-5	TRBJ2-2	CASSIYRGQGGELFF
TRBV30	TRBJ1-3	CAWSVERGNTIYF
TRBV28	TRBJ2-7	CASSTPGQGANEQYF
TRBV4-3	TRBJ1-1	CASSQQGTKTEAFF
TRBV9	TRBJ2-2	CASSPRPTRAAGELFF
TRBV10-2	TRBJ2-1	CASGLAGGKDEQFF
TRBV23-1	TRBJ2-7	CASSQYYTHYSYEQYF
TRBV28	TRBJ2-7	CASSLTLAGHEQYF
TRBV19	TRBJ1-2	CASSDAGKGYTF
TRBV6-1	TRBJ2-5	CAAEPRQRQETQYF
TRBV5-1	TRBJ2-3	CASSLEGGGTDTQYF
TRBV7-9	TRBJ1-2	CAYRGDRLDHYGYTF
TRBV27	TRBJ2-1	CASSTRGGSYNEQFF
TRBV6-5	TRBJ2-7	CASSLTGLNTYEQYF
TRBV6-5	TRBJ2-7	CASSDSYEQYF
TRBV28	TRBJ2-5	CASSLSGQGRTRQETQYF
TRBV5-1	TRBJ1-5	CADRTGQSNQPQHF
TRBV6-1	TRBJ2-2	CAAASGTLRTGELFF
TRBV27	TRBJ2-7	CASGQGLYEQYF
TRBV18	TRBJ1-1	CASSQGSPEAFF
TRBV6-4	TRBJ2-2	CASSETETGELFF
TRBV7-9	TRBJ2-5	CASSLEDRGMMETQYF
TRBV19	TRBJ1-5	CASTPFGGAGSNQPQHF
TRBV11-2	TRBJ2-7	CASSSIDEQYF
TRBV7-2	TRBJ1-3	CASSMGRTGTGNTIYF
TRBV5-4	TRBJ1-2	CASSPRGLANYGYTF
TRBV18	TRBJ1-5	CASSLQGLQPQHF
TRBV28	TRBJ2-7	CASSLRLQGAHEQYF
TRBV5-6	TRBJ1-5	CASSLGQILNQPQHF
TRBV5-1	TRBJ1-3	CASSLDLRSGNTIYF